These T cell receptor beta chains were read from a single sample in a study of Graves' ophthalmopathy and Graves' hyperthyroidism. Via MiXCR, TCRdb re-called the multiplex PCR reads, giving one row per CDR3 protein. Of roughly 220,000 distinct CDR3 sequences listed, 45% to 55% were seen once; the top ten hold about half. The sequenced sample consisted of peripheral blood. These receptors originate from an adult man with Graves' ophthalmopathy. CDR3s include the opening cysteine and the closing phenylalanine or tryptophan. A D gene is named only where the DNA matches it firmly. Expanded clones get a size class; other rows say once, few or many, or leave the size out.

TGTGCCAGTAGTACCTCACCTGGGGAGGCTTTCTTT | CASSTSPGEAFF | TRBJ1-1 | - | - | TRBV19
TGTGCCACCGGCCGGGATACCACCGGGGAGCTGTTTTTT | CATGRDTTGELFF | TRBJ2-2 | - | - | TRBV24-1
TGTGCCAGCAGCACCACTCGGGAGCAGTACTTC | CASSTTREQYF | TRBJ2-7 | few | - | TRBV7-9
TGTGCCAGCGTAGGTACTGGGGCCCCCCCTTACGAGCAGTACTTC | CASVGTGAPPYEQYF | TRBJ2-7 | once | - | TRBV25-1
TGTGCCAGCGGACTCCCGGGACAAATAATCACTGAAGCTTTCTTT | CASGLPGQIITEAFF | TRBJ1-1 | - | - | TRBV10-3
TGTGCCAGCAGCTTAGCGGGCATCTCCTACGAGCAGTACTTC | CASSLAGISYEQYF | TRBJ2-7 | few | - | TRBV7-2
TGTGCCAGCAGTTGGGACACGGGCACTGAAGCTTTCTTT | CASSWDTGTEAFF | TRBJ1-1 | - | - | TRBV12-3/TRBV12-4
TGTGCCAGCAGCTTGGAATGGACAGAAGAGACCCAGTACTTC | CASSLEWTEETQYF | TRBJ2-5 | - | - | TRBV11-2
TGCAGTGCTCCTAAAATTGACGGGACTCCCACTGAAGCTTTCTTT | CSAPKIDGTPTEAFF | TRBJ1-1 | once | - | TRBV20-1
TGTGCCAGCAGCCAGGGGTCCGGGGAGCTGTTTTTT | CASSQGSGELFF | TRBJ2-2 | - | - | TRBV7-8
TGCAGTGCCGGACAGGACTATGGCTACACCTTC | CSAGQDYGYTF | TRBJ1-2 | - | TRBD1 | TRBV20-1
TGTGCCAGCGGGGGGAGCAGCCACGAGCAGTACTTC | CASGGSSHEQYF | TRBJ2-7 | - | TRBD2 | TRBV10-3
TGCAGTGCTCGAACATGGGGTGAGCAGTACTTC | CSARTWGEQYF | TRBJ2-7 | many | - | TRBV20-1
TGCAGTGCTAGAGACTCCGGACCCGTAGCGGACTCCTACGAGCAGTACTTC | CSARDSGPVADSYEQYF | TRBJ2-7 | - | - | TRBV20-1
TGTGCCAGCAGCTTCGTTGGGGGGGGCGGAAACACCATATATTTT | CASSFVGGGGNTIYF | TRBJ1-3 | few | - | TRBV7-2
TGTGCCAGCAGCTTTAACTATGGGACCCAAGAGACCCAGTACTTC | CASSFNYGTQETQYF | TRBJ2-5 | - | - | TRBV7-9
TGTGCCAGCAGCGGAAGAGGGAGGGCCGGGGAGCTGTTTTTT | CASSGRGRAGELFF | TRBJ2-2 | few | TRBD2 | TRBV7-9
TGTGCCAGCAGCGTAGGGGTAGGGTCCTACGAGCAGTACTTC | CASSVGVGSYEQYF | TRBJ2-7 | - | - | TRBV7-9
TGTGCCATCAGTGTCACGGGAGCTTTCTTT | CAISVTGAFF | TRBJ1-1 | - | - | TRBV10-3
TGTGCCAGCAGTGGGATCGAAGAGACCCAGTACTTC | CASSGIEETQYF | TRBJ2-5 | few | - | TRBV2
TGCAGCGCTTACAGGGGTGATGGCTACACCTTC | CSAYRGDGYTF | TRBJ1-2 | many | TRBD1 | TRBV29-1
TGTGCCAGCAGCTTAAGGAGCTCTAGCACCTACGAGCAGTACTTC | CASSLRSSSTYEQYF | TRBJ2-7 | - | - | TRBV11-2
TGTGCCAGCAGCCAAGGACAGGGGGCAGGTGGCTACACCTTC | CASSQGQGAGGYTF | TRBJ1-2 | - | TRBD1 | TRBV3-1
TGTGCCAGCAGCCCGGGGACAGGGTGGGACGGCTACACCTTC | CASSPGTGWDGYTF | TRBJ1-2 | - | TRBD1 | TRBV2
TGCGCCAGCAGTGAGGACGACAGTAACTATGGCTACACCTTC | CASSEDDSNYGYTF | TRBJ1-2 | once | - | TRBV10-2
TGCAGCGTTGGAGGTGGCAGGGGGATAGAGGGCTACACCTTC | CSVGGGRGIEGYTF | TRBJ1-2 | many | TRBD1 | TRBV29-1
TGTGCCAGCAGCTTGAGTACCACTGAAGCTTTCTTT | CASSLSTTEAFF | TRBJ1-1 | - | - | TRBV7-9
TGTGCCATCAGTGGGGGGACAGGGGTTACGTACGAGCAGTACTTC | CAISGGTGVTYEQYF | TRBJ2-7 | - | TRBD1 | TRBV10-3
TGTGCCAGCAGTTACTCGAGGATGTTGACAGACTACACCTTC | CASSYSRMLTDYTF | TRBJ1-2 | - | - | TRBV6-1